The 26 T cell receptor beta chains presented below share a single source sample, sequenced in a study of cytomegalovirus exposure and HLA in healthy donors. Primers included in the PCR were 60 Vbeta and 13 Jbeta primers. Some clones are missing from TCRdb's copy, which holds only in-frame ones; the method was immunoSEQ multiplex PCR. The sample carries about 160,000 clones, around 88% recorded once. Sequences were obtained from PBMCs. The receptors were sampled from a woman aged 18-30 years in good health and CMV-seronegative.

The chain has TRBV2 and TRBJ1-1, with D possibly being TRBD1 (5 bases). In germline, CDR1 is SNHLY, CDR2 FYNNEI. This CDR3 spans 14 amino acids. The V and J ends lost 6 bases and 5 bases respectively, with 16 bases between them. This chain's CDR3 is CASRGPGGGTEAFF. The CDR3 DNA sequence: TGTGCCAGCAGGGGTCCGGGGGGTGGTACTGAAGCTTTCTTT.

The DNA for the CDR3 is TGCGCCAGCAGCCCTGGACGGACTTTGACCGGGGAGCTGTTTTTT. Translated, it gives CASSPGRTLTGELFF. J is TRBJ2-2 and V is TRBV5-1; the D gene is possibly TRBD2 (5 bases). The ends were cut back, 4 bases at V and 5 bases at J, with 15 bases in the middle. The CDR3 has 15 residues. Germline lookup yields CDR1 SGHRS and CDR2 YFSETQ.

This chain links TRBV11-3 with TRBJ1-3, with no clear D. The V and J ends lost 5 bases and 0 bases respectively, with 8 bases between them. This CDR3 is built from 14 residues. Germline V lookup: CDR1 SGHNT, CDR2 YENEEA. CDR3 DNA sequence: TGTGCCAGCAGCGGGAGTCGCTCTGGAAACACCATATATTTT. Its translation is CASSGSRSGNTIYF.

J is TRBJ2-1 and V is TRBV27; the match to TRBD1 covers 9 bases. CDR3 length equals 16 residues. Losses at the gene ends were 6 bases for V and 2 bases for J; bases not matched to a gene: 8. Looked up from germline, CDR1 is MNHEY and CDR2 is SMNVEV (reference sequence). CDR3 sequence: CASRPSTGGPYNEQFF. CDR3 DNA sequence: TGTGCCAGCAGACCCTCAACAGGGGGCCCCTACAATGAGCAGTTCTTC.

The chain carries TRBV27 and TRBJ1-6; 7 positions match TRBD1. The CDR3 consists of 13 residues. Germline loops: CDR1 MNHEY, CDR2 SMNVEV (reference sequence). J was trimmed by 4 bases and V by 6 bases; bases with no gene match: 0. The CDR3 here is CASRGQYNSPLHF. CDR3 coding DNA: TGTGCCAGCAGGGGACAGTATAATTCACCCCTCCACTTT.

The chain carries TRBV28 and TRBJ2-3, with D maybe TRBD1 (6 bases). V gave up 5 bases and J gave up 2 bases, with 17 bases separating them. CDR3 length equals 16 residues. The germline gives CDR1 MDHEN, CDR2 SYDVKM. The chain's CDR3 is CASSTDLGGHTDTQYF. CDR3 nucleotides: TGTGCCAGCAGTACTGACTTAGGGGGTCACACAGATACGCAGTATTTT. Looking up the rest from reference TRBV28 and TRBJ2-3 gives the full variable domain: DVKVTQSSRYLVKRTGEKVFLECVQDMDHENMFWYRQDPGLGLRLIYFSYDVKMKEKGDIPEGYSVSREKKERFSLILESASTNQTSMYLCASSTDLGGHTDTQYFGPGTRLTVL.

In DNA, the CDR3 is TGTGCCAGCAGTGAAGAGGGGGCAGCCAATCAGCCCCAGCATTTT. Translated: CASSEEGAANQPQHF. The chain links TRBV2 to TRBJ1-5; 7 bases line up with TRBD1. The CDR3 runs to 15 residues. In germline, CDR1 is SNHLY, CDR2 FYNNEI. With V trimmed by 1 base and J by 3 bases, 3 bases remained unmatched.

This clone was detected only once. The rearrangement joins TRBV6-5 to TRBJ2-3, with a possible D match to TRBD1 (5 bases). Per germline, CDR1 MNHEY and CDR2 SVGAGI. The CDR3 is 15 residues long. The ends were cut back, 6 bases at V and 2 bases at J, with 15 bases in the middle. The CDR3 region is CASSLRGPSTDTQYF. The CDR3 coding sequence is TGTGCCAGCAGCCTTAGGGGTCCCTCCACAGATACGCAGTATTTT.

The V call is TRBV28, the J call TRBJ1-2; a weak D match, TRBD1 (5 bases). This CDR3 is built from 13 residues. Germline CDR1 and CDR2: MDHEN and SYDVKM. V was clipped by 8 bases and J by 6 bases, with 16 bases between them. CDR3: CASRFSGRDGYTF. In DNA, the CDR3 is TGTGCCAGCCGATTCAGTGGCAGGGATGGCTACACCTTC.

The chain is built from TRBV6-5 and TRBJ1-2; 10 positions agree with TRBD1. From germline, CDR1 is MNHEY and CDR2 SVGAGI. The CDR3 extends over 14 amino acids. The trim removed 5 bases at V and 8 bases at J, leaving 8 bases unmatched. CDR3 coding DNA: TGTGCCAGCAGTCCGGGGACAGGGGACAGCGGCTACACCTTC. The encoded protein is CASSPGTGDSGYTF.

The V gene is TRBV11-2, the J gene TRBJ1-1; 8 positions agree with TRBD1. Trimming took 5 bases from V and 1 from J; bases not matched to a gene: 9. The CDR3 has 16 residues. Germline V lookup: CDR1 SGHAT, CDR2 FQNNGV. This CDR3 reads CASSPGSGTGNTEAFF. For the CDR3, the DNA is TGTGCCAGCAGCCCAGGATCCGGGACAGGGAACACTGAAGCTTTCTTT.

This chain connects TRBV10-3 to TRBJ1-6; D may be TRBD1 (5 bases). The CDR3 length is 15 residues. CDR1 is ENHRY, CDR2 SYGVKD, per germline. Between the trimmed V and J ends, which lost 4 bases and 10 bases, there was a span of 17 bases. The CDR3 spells CAISANLGTGSPLHF. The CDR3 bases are TGTGCCATCAGTGCCAACTTGGGGACTGGGTCACCCCTCCACTTT.

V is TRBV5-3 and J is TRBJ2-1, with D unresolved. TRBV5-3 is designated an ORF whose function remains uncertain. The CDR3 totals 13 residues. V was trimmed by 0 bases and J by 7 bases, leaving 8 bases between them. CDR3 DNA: TGTGCCAGAAGCTTGGTTTGGGCAAATGAGCAGTTCTTC. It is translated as CARSLVWANEQFF.

CDR3 sequence (DNA): TGTGCCAGCAACAAGGGAGGGGAAGCCGGGGAGCTGTTTTTT. Encoded protein: CASNKGGEAGELFF. V usage is TRBV6-5 and J usage is TRBJ2-2, with 7 positions matching TRBD2. There are 14 residues in the CDR3. The germline CDR1 and CDR2 sequences are MNHEY and SVGAGI. The ends lost 7 bases at V and 6 bases at J; junction bases unmatched: 8.

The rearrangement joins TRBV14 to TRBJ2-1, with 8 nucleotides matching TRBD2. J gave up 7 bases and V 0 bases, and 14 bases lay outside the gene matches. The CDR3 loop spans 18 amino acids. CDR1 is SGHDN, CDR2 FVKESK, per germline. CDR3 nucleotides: TGTGCCAGCAGCCAAGAGGTGGCGGGGGGTCAAAGGGGAAATGAGCAGTTCTTC. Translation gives CASSQEVAGGQRGNEQFF.

This CDR3 reads CASSDPRDRPYEQYF. The CDR3 DNA is TGTGCCAGCAGTGATCCCCGGGACAGGCCCTACGAGCAGTACTTC. The rearrangement links TRBV2 to TRBJ2-7, with TRBD1 identical over 8 bases. CDR3 length equals 15 residues. V was pared by 3 bases and J by 2 bases, with 6 bases of the junction left unmatched. The germline V gene encodes CDR1 SNHLY and CDR2 FYNNEI.

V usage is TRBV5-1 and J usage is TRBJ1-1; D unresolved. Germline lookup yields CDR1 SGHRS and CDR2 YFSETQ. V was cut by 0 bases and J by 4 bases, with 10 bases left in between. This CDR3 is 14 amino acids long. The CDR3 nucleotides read TGCGCCAGCAGCTTGGTGGATTCAGGCACTGAAGCTTTCTTT. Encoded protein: CASSLVDSGTEAFF.

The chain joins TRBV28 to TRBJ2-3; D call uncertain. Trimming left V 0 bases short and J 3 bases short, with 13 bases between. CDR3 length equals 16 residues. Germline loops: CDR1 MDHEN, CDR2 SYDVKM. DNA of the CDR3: TGTGCCAGCAGTTTATGGTCCGTTTACGGGACAGATACGCAGTATTTT. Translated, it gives CASSLWSVYGTDTQYF.

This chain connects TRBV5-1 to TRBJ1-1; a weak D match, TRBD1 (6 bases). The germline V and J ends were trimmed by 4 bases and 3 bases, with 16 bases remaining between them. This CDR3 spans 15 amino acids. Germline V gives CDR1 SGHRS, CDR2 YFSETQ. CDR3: CASSVRTARDTEAFF. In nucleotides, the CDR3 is TGCGCCAGCAGCGTAAGGACAGCGAGGGACACTGAAGCTTTCTTT.

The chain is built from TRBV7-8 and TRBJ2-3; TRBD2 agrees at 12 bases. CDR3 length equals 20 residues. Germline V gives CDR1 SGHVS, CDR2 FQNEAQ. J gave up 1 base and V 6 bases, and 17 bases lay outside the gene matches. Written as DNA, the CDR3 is TGTGCCAGCAGAAATCTGGCTGCCCTAGCGGGGGGGGTTGGCACAGATACGCAGTATTTT. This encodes CASRNLAALAGGVGTDTQYF.

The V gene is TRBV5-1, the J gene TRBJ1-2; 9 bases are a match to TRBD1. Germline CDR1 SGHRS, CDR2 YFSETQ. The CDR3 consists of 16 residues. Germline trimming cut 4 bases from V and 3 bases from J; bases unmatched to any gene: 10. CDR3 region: CASSPTTGQGDYGYTF. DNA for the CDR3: TGCGCCAGCAGCCCTACGACGGGACAGGGAGACTATGGCTACACCTTC.

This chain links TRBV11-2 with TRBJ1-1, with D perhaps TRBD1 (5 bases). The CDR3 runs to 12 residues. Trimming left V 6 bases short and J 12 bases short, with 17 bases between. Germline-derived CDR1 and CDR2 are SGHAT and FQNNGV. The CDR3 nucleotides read TGTGCCAGCAGGAAGATTCAGGGCTCGACTTTCTTT. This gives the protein CASRKIQGSTFF. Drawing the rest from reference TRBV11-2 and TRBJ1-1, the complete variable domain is EAGVAQSPRYKIIEKRQSVAFWCNPISGHATLYWYQQILGQGPKLLIQFQNNGVVDDSQLPKDRFSAERLKGVDSTLKIQPAKLEDSAVYLCASRKIQGSTFFGQGTRLTVV.

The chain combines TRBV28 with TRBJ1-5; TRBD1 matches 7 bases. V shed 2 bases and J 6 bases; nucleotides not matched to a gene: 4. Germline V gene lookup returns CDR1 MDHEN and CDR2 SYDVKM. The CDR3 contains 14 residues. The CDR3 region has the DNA TGTGCCAGCAGTTTAAGACAGGGAGGTCAGCCCCAGCATTTT. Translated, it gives CASSLRQGGQPQHF.

CDR3 DNA sequence: TGTGCCAGCAGTTTAAGTCAGGGGAACACTGAAGCTTTCTTT. Amino acid sequence: CASSLSQGNTEAFF. The chain employs TRBV28 and TRBJ1-1, with D possibly TRBD1 on 5 matching bases. The germline V gene encodes CDR1 MDHEN and CDR2 SYDVKM. The ends were cut back, 2 bases at V and 1 base at J, with 8 bases in the middle. CDR3 length: 14 amino acids.

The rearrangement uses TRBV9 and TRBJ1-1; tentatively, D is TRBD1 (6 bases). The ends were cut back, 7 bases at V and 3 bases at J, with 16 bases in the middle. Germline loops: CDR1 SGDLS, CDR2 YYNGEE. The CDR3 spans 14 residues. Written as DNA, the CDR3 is TGTGCCAGCGCCAGCCGGGACACACACACTGAAGCTTTCTTT. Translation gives CASASRDTHTEAFF.

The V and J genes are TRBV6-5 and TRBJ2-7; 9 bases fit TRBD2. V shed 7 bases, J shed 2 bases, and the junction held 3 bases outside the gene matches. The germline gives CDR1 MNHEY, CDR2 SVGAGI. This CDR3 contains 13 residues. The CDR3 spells CASTREGTYEQYF. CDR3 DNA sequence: TGTGCCAGCACGCGGGAGGGCACCTACGAGCAGTACTTC.